This TCR beta chain was obtained from a study of cytotoxic CD8 clonotypes in ibrutinib-treated CLL. Across the study: Under twelve relapsed/refractory, about 14 treatment-naive; around 18 IGHV unmutated.

Profiling relied on immunoSEQ multiplex PCR, and the TCRdb table lists in-frame clones only, not all of them. The data hold about 140,000 clones, with 70% to 85% observed a single time. In the case of this clone: Its specificity is not known.

Study results and caveats: Measured clonality at baseline was greater than in age-matched healthy donors and tracked with circulating CD8+ T-cell counts.

The clonotype comes from a human donor with chronic lymphocytic leukemia. Sequences were derived from PBMCs, sampled after 12 months of ibrutinib treatment.

The CDR3 spells CASSTLAGVYEQYF. The CDR3 DNA sequence: TGTGCCAGCTCAACACTAGCGGGAGTCTACGAGCAGTACTTC. The V call is TRBV18, the J call TRBJ2-7; TRBD2 agrees at 11 bases. Germline values: CDR1 KGHSH, CDR2 LQKENI. The CDR3 extends over 14 amino acids. The ends lost 5 bases at V and 3 bases at J; junction bases unmatched: 3.